The rows below give T cell receptor beta chains drawn from one sample of a study of molecular identifiers for immune sequencing clone quantification. Each CDR3 protein is one row after TCRdb ran MiXCR on the PCR reads. The sample contains 90,000 to 120,000 distinct CDR3 sequences, over 30% of which appear only once. Material: naive CD8+ T cells from blood, with Jurkat cell RNA spiked in. The source is a human donor in good health. Some libraries in this study had Jurkat cell RNA spiked in. Both conserved end residues are trimmed from each CDR3.

J gene,V gene,CDR3 protein
TRBJ2-7,TRBV13,ASSPGTSGGEQY
TRBJ2-1,TRBV7-2,ASSPTTGPHNEQF
TRBJ2-1,TRBV9,ASSVEVLTGGFNEQF
TRBJ2-7,TRBV7-2,ASSPPGRTYEQY
TRBJ2-2,TRBV12-3/TRBV12-4,ASSVYQNTGELF
TRBJ2-5,TRBV25-1,ASRTGVEETQY
TRBJ1-2,TRBV2,ASSEAGQGADGYT
TRBJ1-5,TRBV13,AGSSGTGYQPQH
TRBJ1-3,TRBV12-3/TRBV12-4,ASRPTAPGNTIY
TRBJ2-3,TRBV4-3,ASSQAGTDTQY
TRBJ1-1,TRBV28,ASLRQGARRYAF
TRBJ1-4,TRBV7-9,ASGRDNEKLF
TRBJ1-5,TRBV20-1,SASDGNQPQH
TRBJ2-2,TRBV6-2/TRBV6-3,ASSYLTPFTGHSTGELF
TRBJ2-1,TRBV2,ASSEGLAGFRDEQF
TRBJ1-5,TRBV13,ASSLGTGPNQPQH
TRBJ2-7,TRBV18,ASSPGRQEDYEQY
TRBJ1-4,TRBV7-9,ASSSDREKLF
TRBJ2-7,TRBV10-3,AISTGTAYEQY
TRBJ2-7,TRBV5-6,ASSFRMAYEQY
TRBJ2-1,TRBV20-1,SASLVRVAYNEQF
TRBJ1-4,TRBV10-2,ASSEFHREKLF
TRBJ2-2,TRBV4-3,ASSPTLTPGELF
TRBJ2-1,TRBV28,ASSYGTSGRDEQF
TRBJ2-2,TRBV3-1,ASSPLRGSRTGELF
TRBJ2-4,TRBV5-6,ASSFRLPKNIQY
TRBJ2-4,TRBV4-3,ASSQDLFIGQLLAKNIQY
TRBJ2-5,TRBV11-2,ASSLGLAGGETQY
TRBJ2-5,TRBV7-9,ASSLGTGGQETQY
TRBJ2-3,TRBV13,ASGPRLAGGPTDTQY
TRBJ2-3,TRBV6-5,ASSTGLASTDTQY
TRBJ2-7,TRBV4-3,ASSRATGDEQY
TRBJ2-6,TRBV24-1,ATSDSAGNSGANVLT
TRBJ2-7,TRBV6-5,ASSPLPGRGNEQY
TRBJ2-7,TRBV19,ASSTAAGSHYEQY
TRBJ2-3,TRBV28,ASSIIAPTDTQY
TRBJ2-1,TRBV5-6,ASTPGLAVYNEQF
TRBJ2-1,TRBV19,ASSMGVGNEQF
TRBJ1-5,TRBV20-1,SASGDSNQPQH
TRBJ2-3,TRBV11-2,AGSPTRTTTDTQY
TRBJ2-1,TRBV11-2,ASRPSSYNEQF
TRBJ2-1,TRBV5-1,ASSPQDGGSSYNEQF
TRBJ2-1,TRBV11-1,ACQGAVSSYNEQF
TRBJ2-1,TRBV12-3/TRBV12-4,ASSFPLADPYNEQF
TRBJ2-1,TRBV7-9,ASSPHHGTEQF